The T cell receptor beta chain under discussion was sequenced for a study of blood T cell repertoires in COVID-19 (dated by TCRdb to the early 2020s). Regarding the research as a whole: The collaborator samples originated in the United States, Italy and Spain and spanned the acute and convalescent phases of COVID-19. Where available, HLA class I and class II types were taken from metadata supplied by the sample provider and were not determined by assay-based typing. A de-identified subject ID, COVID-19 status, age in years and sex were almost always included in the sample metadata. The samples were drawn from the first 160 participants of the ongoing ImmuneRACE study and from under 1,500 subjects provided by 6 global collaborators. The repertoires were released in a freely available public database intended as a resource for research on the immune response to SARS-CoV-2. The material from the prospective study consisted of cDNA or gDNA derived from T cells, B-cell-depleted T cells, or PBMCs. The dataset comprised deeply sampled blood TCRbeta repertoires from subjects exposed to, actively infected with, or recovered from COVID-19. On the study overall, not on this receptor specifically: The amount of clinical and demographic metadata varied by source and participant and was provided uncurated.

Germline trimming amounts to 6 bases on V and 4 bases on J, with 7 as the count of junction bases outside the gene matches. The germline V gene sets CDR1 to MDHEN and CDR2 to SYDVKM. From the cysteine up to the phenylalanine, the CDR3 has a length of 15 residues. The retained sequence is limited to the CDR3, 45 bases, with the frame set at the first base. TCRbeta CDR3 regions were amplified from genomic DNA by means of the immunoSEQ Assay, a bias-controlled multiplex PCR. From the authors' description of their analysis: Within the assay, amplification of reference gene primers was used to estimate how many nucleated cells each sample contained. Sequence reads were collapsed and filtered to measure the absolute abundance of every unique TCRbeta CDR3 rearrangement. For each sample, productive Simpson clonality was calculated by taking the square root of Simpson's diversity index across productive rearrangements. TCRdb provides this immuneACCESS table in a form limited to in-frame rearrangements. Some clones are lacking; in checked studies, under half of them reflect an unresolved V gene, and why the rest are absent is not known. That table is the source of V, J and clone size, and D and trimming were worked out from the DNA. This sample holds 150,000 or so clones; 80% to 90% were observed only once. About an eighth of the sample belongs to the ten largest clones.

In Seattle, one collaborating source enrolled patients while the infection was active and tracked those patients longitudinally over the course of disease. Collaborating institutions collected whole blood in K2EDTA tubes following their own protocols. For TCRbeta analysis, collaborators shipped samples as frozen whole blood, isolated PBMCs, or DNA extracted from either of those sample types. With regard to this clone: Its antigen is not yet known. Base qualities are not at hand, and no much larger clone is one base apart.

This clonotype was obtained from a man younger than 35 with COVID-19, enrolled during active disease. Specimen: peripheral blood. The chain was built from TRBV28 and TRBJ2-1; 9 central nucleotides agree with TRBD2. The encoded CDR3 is CASRGSTSGYNEQFF. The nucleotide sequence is TGTGCCAGCAGGGGATCGACTAGCGGTTACAATGAGCAGTTCTTC.